Presented here are 8 T cell receptor beta chains from one specimen sequenced in a study of T cell changes during pregnancy in multiple sclerosis (dated by TCRdb to the late 2010s). Library generation was performed with the immunoSEQ multiplex PCR assay. The immuneACCESS repertoire file appears here via TCRdb, limited to in-frame rearrangements. These files lack a portion of the clones; in checked studies, under half of the deficit traces to unresolved V genes, and the cause of the others is not known. Present in this sample are about 57,000 clones, roughly 94% of which were seen just once. Roughly 0.19% of the sample is held by the ten biggest clonotypes. Sequencing was performed on CD4+ T cells from peripheral blood mononuclear cells, taken in the second trimester of pregnancy. These receptor sequences come from a female donor with multiple sclerosis, enrolled in a pregnancy study.

V and J are TRBV5-1 and TRBJ2-2; D uncertain. Between the trimmed V and J ends, which lost 0 bases and 1 base, there was a span of 4 bases. There are 14 residues in the CDR3. Germline lookup yields CDR1 SGHRS and CDR2 YFSETQ. The CDR3 DNA reads TGCGCCAGCAGCTTGGGACTGAACACCGGGGAGCTGTTTTTT. This sequence encodes CASSLGLNTGELFF.

In its sample, this clone was seen a few times. The CDR3 here is CSVRQGAGAEAFF. DNA of the CDR3: TGCAGCGTCAGACAGGGGGCTGGCGCTGAAGCTTTCTTT. V and J are TRBV29-1 and TRBJ1-1, with 10 positions matching TRBD1. The J segment lost 6 bases and the V segment lost 6 bases, leaving 7 bases of the junction unmatched. The CDR3 extends over 13 amino acids. CDR1 and CDR2 from the germline V gene are SQVTM and ANQGSEA. Filled out from reference TRBV29-1 and TRBJ1-1, the complete variable domain reads SAVISQKPSRDICQRGTSLTIQCQVDSQVTMMFWYRQQPGQSLTLIATANQGSEATYESGFVIDKFPISRPNLTFSTLTVSNMSPEDSSIYLCSVRQGAGAEAFFGQGTRLTVV.

The rearrangement uses TRBV19 and TRBJ1-2; TRBD1 might be the D (6 bases). V lost 0 bases to trimming and J lost 7 bases, with 15 bases between them. The CDR3 runs 15 residues. Per germline, CDR1 LNHDA and CDR2 SQIVND (reference sequence). The CDR3, as DNA: TGTGCCAGTAGTATAGAATGGCAGGGGCTGAGTGGCTACACCTTC. It codes for CASSIEWQGLSGYTF.

The gene calls are TRBV21-1 and TRBJ1-2. TRBV21-1 is listed as a pseudogene. The CDR3 has 12 amino acids. The CDR3 is CASSLPRYGYTF. The CDR3 DNA reads TGTGCCAGCAGCTTACCGCGTTATGGCTACACCTTC.

The chain carries TRBV18 and TRBJ2-1; D gene uncertain. V dropped 9 bases and J dropped 2 bases, with 17 bases sitting between them. The CDR3 extends over 15 amino acids. The germline V gene has CDR1 KGHSH and CDR2 LQKENI. The CDR3 protein is CASCQPSVTYNEQFF. In DNA form, the CDR3 reads TGTGCCAGTTGCCAACCGAGTGTAACCTACAATGAGCAGTTCTTC.

The chain is built from TRBV11-2 and TRBJ2-5, with 11 nucleotides matching TRBD1. Germline CDR1 is SGHAT and CDR2 is FQNNGV. Germline trimming cut 5 bases from V and 4 bases from J; bases unmatched to any gene: 6. The CDR3 is 15 residues long. CDR3 region: CASSPPGTGGETQYF. The DNA for the CDR3 is TGTGCCAGCAGCCCACCCGGGACAGGGGGAGAGACCCAGTACTTC.

The chain links TRBV11-2 to TRBJ2-5; 8 nucleotides match TRBD1. The CDR3 spans 13 residues. The junction had 3 bases not matched to a gene; V was cut back by 5 bases and J by 4 bases. CDR1 is SGHAT and CDR2 is FQNNGV in the germline V gene. The CDR3 nucleotides read TGTGCCAGCAGCCAAGACAGGGGAGAGACCCAGTACTTC. Protein: CASSQDRGETQYF.

The V gene is TRBV5-1, the J gene TRBJ1-3; 11 bases are a match to TRBD1. This CDR3 region has 17 residues. The germline V gene encodes CDR1 SGHRS and CDR2 YFSETQ. V dropped 3 bases and J dropped 0; count of bases not matched to a gene: 5. The CDR3 is CASSWTGGPFSGNTIYF. In nucleotides, the CDR3 is TGCGCCAGCAGCTGGACAGGGGGCCCTTTCTCTGGAAACACCATATATTTT.